Below, 26 T cell receptor beta chains from the same sample are listed, as sequenced in a study of CD8+ T cells in alopecia areata. The treatment denotes: oral pan-JAK inhibitor, 5-10 mg twice daily. Investigators isolated RNA and reverse transcribed it into cDNA to act as the sequencing template. The repertoire was sequenced with immunoSEQ multiplex PCR; TCRdb's copy has only in-frame clones and lacks some. The table shows about 150,000 clones, with roughly 65% occurring only once. Specimen: CD4+ T cells sorted from blood, collected at week 4, from a patient treated with tofacitinib. The receptors here all came from a human donor with alopecia areata.

This clone was picked up one time. The chain carries TRBV6-1 and TRBJ1-6; no firm D call. The V and J ends lost 2 bases and 11 bases respectively, with 16 bases between them. Germline V lookup: CDR1 MNHNS, CDR2 SASEGT. The CDR3 has 15 amino acids. The CDR3 protein is CASSERGSPVAPLHF. In DNA, the CDR3 is TGTGCCAGCAGTGAAAGAGGGTCTCCCGTAGCACCCCTCCACTTT.

The chain recombines TRBV30 with TRBJ1-2; 9 bases are shared with TRBD1. From germline, CDR1 is GTSNPN and CDR2 SVGIG (reference sequence). V lost 5 bases to trimming and J lost 0 bases; unmatched junction nucleotides: 7. The CDR3 has 15 residues. The CDR3: CAWGQGSSANYGYTF. The CDR3 DNA reads TGTGCCTGGGGACAGGGGTCATCTGCTAACTATGGCTACACCTTC. The complete variable domain, with remaining parts taken from reference TRBV30 and TRBJ1-2, reads SQTIHQWPATLVQPVGSPLSLECTVEGTSNPNLYWYRQAAGRGLQLLFYSVGIGQISSEVPQNLSASRPQDRQFILSSKKLLLSDSGFYLCAWGQGSSANYGYTFGSGTRLTVV.

This clone has just a few counts. This chain uses TRBV30 with TRBJ2-7; 7 bases match TRBD1. Trimming at V came to 5 bases and at J to 3 bases, leaving 4 bases not matched to a gene. This CDR3 contains 12 residues. Germline V CDR1 and CDR2: GTSNPN, SVGIG (reference sequence). The CDR3 region has the DNA TGTGCCTGGTCCACAGGGGTCTACGAGCAGTACTTC. This translates into CAWSTGVYEQYF.

This chain joins TRBV4-1 and TRBJ2-6; 7 positions agree with TRBD1. V lost 4 bases, J lost 1 base, and 13 bases stayed unmatched. In germline, CDR1 is MGHRA, CDR2 YSYEKL. This CDR3 has 19 amino acids. In DNA, the CDR3 is TGCGCCAGCAGCCTCCTCCCGGGACAGAGAGCTTCTGGGGCCAACGTCCTGACTTTC. This gives the protein CASSLLPGQRASGANVLTF.

V usage is TRBV29-1 and J usage is TRBJ1-1; D is uncertain. Per the germline V gene, CDR1 is SQVTM and CDR2 is ANQGSEA. The ends were cut back, 3 bases at V and 8 bases at J, with 4 bases in the middle. This CDR3 contains 9 residues. The CDR3 spells CSVDEEAFF. CDR3 DNA: TGCAGCGTTGATGAAGAAGCTTTCTTT.

This clone was seen a single time. The chain is built from TRBV29-1 and TRBJ2-5, with a weak D call TRBD2 (5 bases). V shed 6 bases and J shed 7 bases, with 21 bases lying between them. This CDR3 is built from 14 residues. Germline V gene lookup returns CDR1 SQVTM and CDR2 ANQGSEA. The CDR3 DNA follows: TGCAGCGTCTACTTAAGGACCGAGGGTGGGACCCAGTACTTC. Translation: CSVYLRTEGGTQYF.

The CDR3 DNA reads as TGTGCCAGCAGCCAAGACGGAGGGGGTGATGAAAAACTGTTTTTT. This translates into CASSQDGGGDEKLFF. This chain connects TRBV4-2 to TRBJ1-4; tentative D call: TRBD1 (6 bases). V was pared by 0 bases and J by 6 bases, with 11 bases between. CDR3 length equals 15 residues. CDR1 and CDR2 (germline): LGHNA, YNFKEQ.

The rearrangement links TRBV29-1 to TRBJ1-1, with D possibly TRBD1 on 6 matching bases. V was cut by 6 bases and J by 1 base, with 12 bases left in between. Per germline, CDR1 SQVTM and CDR2 ANQGSEA. The CDR3 is made up of 13 amino acids. This chain's CDR3 is CSVQGFPNTEAFF. The DNA for the CDR3 is TGCAGCGTCCAGGGGTTTCCGAACACTGAAGCTTTCTTT.

The J gene is TRBJ1-2, the V gene TRBV5-1; a weak D match, TRBD1 (5 bases). The CDR3 is 13 residues long. The germline V gene encodes CDR1 SGHRS and CDR2 YFSETQ. The V end lost 0 bases, the J end lost 6 bases, and 9 bases lay between the germline ends. This CDR3 reads CASSLEGADGYTF. The CDR3 region has the DNA TGCGCCAGCAGCTTGGAAGGGGCCGATGGCTACACCTTC.

As to this clone: This could be a read error, since a much larger clone is one nucleotide away. The chain recombines TRBV27 with TRBJ2-6, with a weak D call TRBD1 (6 bases). The CDR3 has 15 amino acids. The V gene lost 6 bases and the J gene lost 2 bases, with 11 bases spanning the gap. Germline assignment: CDR1 MNHEY and CDR2 SMNVEV (reference sequence). The CDR3 coding sequence is TGTGCCAGCAGAGCCTCAGGGGCTGGGGCCAACGTCCTGACTTTC. Protein: CASRASGAGANVLTF.

This clone was observed a handful of times. V and J are TRBV29-1 and TRBJ2-3; D is unclear. The CDR3 has 12 residues. CDR1 and CDR2 (germline): SQVTM, ANQGSEA. The V gene lost 5 bases and the J gene lost 5 bases, with 11 bases spanning the gap. The CDR3 DNA is TGCAGCGTTAAACACTCCCAAGATACGCAGTATTTT. This sequence encodes CSVKHSQDTQYF.

The genes are TRBV30 and TRBJ1-5; D is ambiguous. V was pared by 0 bases and J by 4 bases, with 10 bases between. The germline V gene has CDR1 GTSNPN and CDR2 SVGIG (reference sequence). This CDR3 has 14 residues. The CDR3 bases are TGTGCCTGGAGTGTCGATCGCTGGAATCAGCCCCAGCATTTT. Its translation: CAWSVDRWNQPQHF.

Only a few counts were recorded for this clone. The gene calls are TRBV25-1 and TRBJ1-2; perhaps TRBD1 as D (5 bases). Germline-derived CDR1 and CDR2 are MGHDK and SYGVNS. The CDR3 loop spans 14 amino acids. Trimming pared 5 bases from V and 5 bases from J, leaving 15 bases between. The CDR3 sequence is CASSPDSRVYGYTF. In DNA, the CDR3 is TGTGCCAGCAGTCCAGACAGCCGAGTATATGGCTACACCTTC.

V usage is TRBV27 and J usage is TRBJ1-6; 7 bases agree with TRBD1. Germline CDR1 MNHEY, CDR2 SMNVEV (reference sequence). V shed 6 bases, J shed 13 bases, and the junction held 9 bases outside the gene matches. This CDR3 is 13 amino acids long. CDR3 in amino acids: CASSRQGRIPLHF. CDR3 DNA: TGTGCCAGCAGCCGACAGGGTCGAATTCCCCTCCACTTT.

This chain links TRBV29-1 with TRBJ1-3; TRBD1 aligns across 8 bases. With 7 bases clipped from V and 2 bases from J, the junction kept 4 bases outside the gene matches. This CDR3 is 13 amino acids long. The germline V gene encodes CDR1 SQVTM and CDR2 ANQGSEA. The CDR3 protein is CSAGQGAGNTIYF. Written as DNA, the CDR3 is TGCAGCGCTGGACAGGGTGCTGGAAACACCATATATTTT.

The V and J genes are TRBV29-1 and TRBJ1-5; possibly TRBD1 for D (5 bases). The CDR3 length is 13 residues. Per germline, CDR1 SQVTM and CDR2 ANQGSEA. Trimming pared 5 bases from V and 7 bases from J, leaving 15 bases between. CDR3 coding DNA: TGCAGCGTTTTGCCCAGGGCAGGGCAGCCCCAGCATTTT. This gives the protein CSVLPRAGQPQHF.

This chain uses TRBV4-1 with TRBJ1-2; D not resolved. This CDR3 has 16 amino acids. Trimming left V 5 bases short and J 0 bases short, with 16 bases between. Germline values: CDR1 MGHRA, CDR2 YSYEKL. In DNA form, the CDR3 reads TGCGCCAGCAGCGCACTAGGAACCAGTTCTAACTATGGCTACACCTTC. Translating it yields CASSALGTSSNYGYTF.

About this clone itself: The same CDR3 also results from other DNA sequences found in this sample. This chain links TRBV29-1 with TRBJ1-5; 7 bases fit TRBD1. This CDR3 spans 13 amino acids. V lost 4 bases to trimming and J lost 1 base; unmatched junction nucleotides: 1. The germline V gene encodes CDR1 SQVTM and CDR2 ANQGSEA. As DNA, the CDR3 is TGCAGCGTTGCAGGGGGGAGCAATCAGCCCCAGCATTTT. This translates into CSVAGGSNQPQHF.

This sequence joins TRBV5-1 and TRBJ1-2, with unresolved D. This CDR3 region has 12 residues. The V gene lost 2 bases and the J gene lost 6 bases, with 8 bases spanning the gap. Germline CDR1 is SGHRS and CDR2 is YFSETQ. The CDR3 region has the DNA TGCGCCAGCAGCTTCTCCTTCCATGGCTACACCTTC. Protein product: CASSFSFHGYTF.

The chain carries TRBV5-6 and TRBJ1-1; 7 bases line up with TRBD1. Germline V gives CDR1 SGHDT, CDR2 YYEEEE. The CDR3 consists of 15 residues. V dropped 0 bases and J dropped 0; count of bases not matched to a gene: 2. The CDR3 loop is CASSLAGTVNTEAFF. As DNA, the CDR3 is TGTGCCAGCAGCTTGGCCGGGACAGTGAACACTGAAGCTTTCTTT.

The rearrangement uses TRBV5-1 and TRBJ1-4, with TRBD1 identical over 8 bases. CDR1 SGHRS and CDR2 YFSETQ come from the germline V gene. The CDR3 is 16 amino acids. J was trimmed by 4 bases and V by 2 bases; bases with no gene match: 7. CDR3 bases: TGCGCCAGCAGCTTACGCGGACAGGGAAGTAATGAAAAACTGTTTTTT. It yields the protein CASSLRGQGSNEKLFF.

This chain uses TRBV7-2 with TRBJ1-5, with 7 nucleotides matching TRBD1. V lost 5 bases and J lost 4; bases outside the gene matches: 8. CDR1 is SGHTA and CDR2 is FQGNSA in the germline V gene. CDR3 size: 15 residues. The CDR3 loop reads CASSQGQTINQPQHF. In DNA form, the CDR3 reads TGTGCCAGCAGCCAGGGACAGACGATAAATCAGCCCCAGCATTTT.

The chain has TRBV6-5 and TRBJ2-3; D is uncertain. This CDR3 has 14 amino acids. Deletions cut 6 bases from V and 6 bases from J, with 16 bases between. From germline, CDR1 is MNHEY and CDR2 SVGAGI. CDR3 amino acids: CASRPMGRSDTQYF. The CDR3 DNA reads TGTGCCAGCAGACCAATGGGTCGCTCGGATACGCAGTATTTT.

The chain couples TRBV30 to TRBJ1-2, with TRBD1 matching over 8 bases. The CDR3 covers 13 residues. The germline V gene has CDR1 GTSNPN and CDR2 SVGIG (reference sequence). Unmatched junction bases numbered 6, after V lost 7 bases and J lost 2 bases. This CDR3 reads CASTQGANYGYTF. The CDR3 nucleotides are TGTGCCTCCACTCAGGGGGCGAACTATGGCTACACCTTC.

The CDR3 spells CASSPGQLSNQPQHF. The CDR3 bases are TGTGCCAGTAGTCCGGGACAGTTAAGCAATCAGCCCCAGCATTTT. The chain links TRBV19 to TRBJ1-5; TRBD1 aligns across 7 bases. Looked up from germline, CDR1 is LNHDA and CDR2 is SQIVND (reference sequence). Trimming took 5 bases from V and 1 from J; bases not matched to a gene: 5. This CDR3 has 15 amino acids.

This clone was found once. This chain uses TRBV29-1 with TRBJ1-2; 8 bases align to TRBD1. The V gene end was trimmed by 3 bases and the J gene end by 8 bases; junction bases not matched to a gene: 11. The CDR3 extends over 14 amino acids. The germline gives CDR1 SQVTM, CDR2 ANQGSEA. The CDR3 sequence: CSVDSWTGRRGYTF. DNA of the CDR3: TGCAGCGTTGATTCTTGGACAGGGAGGAGAGGCTACACCTTC.